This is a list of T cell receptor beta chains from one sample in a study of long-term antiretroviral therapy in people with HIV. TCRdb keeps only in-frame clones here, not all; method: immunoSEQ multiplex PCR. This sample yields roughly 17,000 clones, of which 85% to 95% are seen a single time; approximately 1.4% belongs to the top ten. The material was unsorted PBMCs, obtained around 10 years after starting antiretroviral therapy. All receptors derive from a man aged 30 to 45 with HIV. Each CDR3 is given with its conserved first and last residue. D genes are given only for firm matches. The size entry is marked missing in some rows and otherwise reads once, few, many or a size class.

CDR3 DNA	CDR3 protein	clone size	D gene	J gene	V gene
TGTGCCAGCAGCTTGGCCGGTATCACAGATACGCAGTATTTT	CASSLAGITDTQYF	NA	NA	TRBJ2-3	TRBV5-4
TGTGCCAGCAGTCGGACATTCTCTGGGGCCAACGTCCTGACTTTC	CASSRTFSGANVLTF	once	NA	TRBJ2-6	TRBV27
TGTGCCAGTAGTAGAGGGGCAGTCTTCTCTGGAAACACCATATATTTT	CASSRGAVFSGNTIYF	NA	NA	TRBJ1-3	TRBV19
TGTGCCAGCAGCTTGTCAGGGACAGGGGGCGCGAATGAAAAACTGTTTTTT	CASSLSGTGGANEKLFF	NA	TRBD1	TRBJ1-4	TRBV5-5
TGTGCCAGCAGCTCCCCCGCTAGCGGGGGGCACTCCTACGAGCAGTACTTC	CASSSPASGGHSYEQYF	few	TRBD2	TRBJ2-7	TRBV7-2
TGTGCCAGCAGCCCGCGACAGGGGGCTGTTCAGCCCCAGCATTTT	CASSPRQGAVQPQHF	NA	TRBD1	TRBJ1-5	TRBV5-8
TGTGCCAGCAGCTCCGAGGGAAGACGGGCTTTCTTT	CASSSEGRRAFF	NA	NA	TRBJ1-1	TRBV14
TGTGCCAGCAGTTCTCCAGGGCTCGGAACTGAAGCTTTCTTT	CASSSPGLGTEAFF	NA	NA	TRBJ1-1	TRBV28
TGTGCCAGCACCAGGGATCGGATGGGGACCCAGTACTTC	CASTRDRMGTQYF	NA	NA	TRBJ2-5	TRBV6-5
TGTGCCAGCAGCCTCAGGGGACAGACGAACTATGGCTACACCTTC	CASSLRGQTNYGYTF	once	TRBD1	TRBJ1-2	TRBV7-2
TGTGCCAGCAGCAACGTCCAGAAGGGGGCCGGAGATACGCAGTATTTT	CASSNVQKGAGDTQYF	few	NA	TRBJ2-3	TRBV21-1
TGTGCCAGCAGCCAAGAAAGGAGCTCTGGAAACACCATATATTTT	CASSQERSSGNTIYF	NA	NA	TRBJ1-3	TRBV4-2
TGTGCCAGCAGCGTCGGGACAGAAGGGTATTCTGGAAACACCATATATTTT	CASSVGTEGYSGNTIYF	NA	TRBD1	TRBJ1-3	TRBV5-5
TGTGCCAGCAGTGAAGGACTAGCGGGGGGGCCAGATACGCAGTATTTT	CASSEGLAGGPDTQYF	once	TRBD2	TRBJ2-3	TRBV6-4
TGTGCCTGGAGTTGGGGAACCTCTGGAAACACCATATATTTT	CAWSWGTSGNTIYF	NA	NA	TRBJ1-3	TRBV30
TGCGCCAGCAGCTTGGCTGGGACGGACTACTACACAGATACGCAGTATTTT	CASSLAGTDYYTDTQYF	NA	NA	TRBJ2-3	TRBV5-1
TGCGCCAGCAGCTTGCCACAGGTTCCGCAGTACTTC	CASSLPQVPQYF	NA	NA	TRBJ2-7	TRBV5-1
TGTGCCAGCAGTTTAAACAGGGGAATTGGCTACACCTTC	CASSLNRGIGYTF	NA	TRBD1	TRBJ1-2	TRBV28
TGTGCCAGCAGCTTATTGACCGCTAACACCGGGGAGCTGTTTTTT	CASSLLTANTGELFF	NA	NA	TRBJ2-2	TRBV7-9
TGTGCCAGCAGAAAAACAGGGGGCCCTAATGAAAAACTGTTTTTT	CASRKTGGPNEKLFF	NA	TRBD1	TRBJ1-4	TRBV6-4
TGTGCCAGCGTCGGACAGGGGGTTGTTGGCTACACCTTC	CASVGQGVVGYTF	NA	TRBD1	TRBJ1-2	TRBV2
TGTGCCAGCAGCTTAGATTGGACTAGCGGGGGGGCCGATGAGCAGTTCTTC	CASSLDWTSGGADEQFF	NA	TRBD2	TRBJ2-1	TRBV11-2
TGTGCCAGTAGTATCGTCGCAGGGGCTAACTATGGCTACACCTTC	CASSIVAGANYGYTF	NA	NA	TRBJ1-2	TRBV19
TGTGCCAGCAGTCCTACCGGGAGCTCCTACGAGCAGTACTTC	CASSPTGSSYEQYF	NA	NA	TRBJ2-7	TRBV13
TGTGCCAGCAGCTCACGGACAGGGTATAATTCACCCCTCCACTTT	CASSSRTGYNSPLHF	NA	TRBD1	TRBJ1-6	TRBV7-8
TGTGCCAGCAGCTTAGTAGGGCGGGAGACCCAGTACTTC	CASSLVGRETQYF	NA	NA	TRBJ2-5	TRBV7-8
TGCGCCAGCAGCTTGGGGGGGAGCTCCTATAATTCACCCCTCCACTTT	CASSLGGSSYNSPLHF	NA	NA	TRBJ1-6	TRBV5-1
TGCGCCAGCAGCCAAGCCCCAGGGATACTCGAGACCCAGTACTTC	CASSQAPGILETQYF	once	NA	TRBJ2-5	TRBV5-1
TGTGCCAGCAGTGAAGCAGGAAGAGGGGATGAGCAGTTCTTC	CASSEAGRGDEQFF	NA	NA	TRBJ2-1	TRBV6-1
TGTGCCAGCAGCTTAAATTTTGGGGCCCCCGACTACGAGCAGTACTTC	CASSLNFGAPDYEQYF	NA	NA	TRBJ2-7	TRBV7-9
TGTGCCAGCAGTGAAGTGGCTGACTCCTACGAGCAGTACTTC	CASSEVADSYEQYF	NA	NA	TRBJ2-7	TRBV6-1
TGTGCCAGCAGTATGACTACCATAAGCACAGATACGCAGTATTTT	CASSMTTISTDTQYF	NA	NA	TRBJ2-3	TRBV27